This T cell receptor beta chain came from a study of Graves' ophthalmopathy and Graves' hyperthyroidism. Germline assignment: CDR1 ENHRY and CDR2 SYGVKD. V lost 11 bases, J lost 3 bases, and 10 bases lay in between. This CDR3 comprises 11 residues. Certain patients, namely those with other autoimmune diseases, uncontrolled infections, pregnancy or lactation, were excluded. Amplifying from RNA transcripts, the study obtained TCR beta CDR3 regions. Following a first-round RT-PCR that used HTBI primers, a second-round multiplex PCR was carried out. TCRdb called the multiplex PCR reads again in MiXCR, with one record for every CDR3 protein. The table has about 1.1 million distinct CDR3 sequences, about two fifths seen once. Study-wide results and caveats: Classification of ophthalmopathy versus stable hyperthyroidism by a 13-signature model yielded about 90% sensitivity and around 81% specificity. Forecasting of ophthalmopathy progression by the model achieved over 55% sensitivity and 72% to 85% specificity.

This clonotype has at least ten counts. The antigen is unknown. The TCR was taken from an adult man with Graves' hyperthyroidism. This chain joins TRBV10-3 and TRBJ1-1; D possibly corresponds to TRBD1 (5 bases). Sequencing used peripheral blood or thyroid tissue (not recorded which). The CDR3 loop reads CASGKDTEAFF. The CDR3 nucleotides read TGTGCCTCAGGGAAGGACACTGAAGCTTTCTTT.